This T cell receptor beta chain was found in a study of CD8 T cells in ankylosing spondylitis. TCR beta libraries were made by quantitative 5'-RACE with molecular barcodes. TCRdb re-analysed the 5' RACE reads in MiXCR, keeping a single row per CDR3 protein. Of approximately 250,000 distinct CDR3 sequences listed, roughly a quarter are singletons. Points from the study as a whole: Seemingly distinctive of ankylosing spondylitis blood was a TCR beta motif formed by eight highly homologous variants. In reactive arthritis synovial fluid and blood, some motif variants had been reported before. CD8+ cells made up the disease-linked clones, which were relatively rare in peripheral blood.

Comment on this clonotype: Its antigen remains unknown.

V lost 6 bases and J lost 0, with 12 bases in between. CDR3 length: 14 amino acids. Germline V CDR1 and CDR2: DFQATT, SNEGSKA (reference sequence). Input material: blood, either unsorted or a sorted T cell fraction (not recorded which). The receptor's source is a male donor with ankylosing spondylitis or in good health (not recorded which). J is TRBJ1-5 and V is TRBV20-1; no firm D call. The CDR3, as DNA: TGCAGTGCCAGGTGGGATTATAGCAATCAGCCCCAGCATTTT. It codes for CSARWDYSNQPQHF.